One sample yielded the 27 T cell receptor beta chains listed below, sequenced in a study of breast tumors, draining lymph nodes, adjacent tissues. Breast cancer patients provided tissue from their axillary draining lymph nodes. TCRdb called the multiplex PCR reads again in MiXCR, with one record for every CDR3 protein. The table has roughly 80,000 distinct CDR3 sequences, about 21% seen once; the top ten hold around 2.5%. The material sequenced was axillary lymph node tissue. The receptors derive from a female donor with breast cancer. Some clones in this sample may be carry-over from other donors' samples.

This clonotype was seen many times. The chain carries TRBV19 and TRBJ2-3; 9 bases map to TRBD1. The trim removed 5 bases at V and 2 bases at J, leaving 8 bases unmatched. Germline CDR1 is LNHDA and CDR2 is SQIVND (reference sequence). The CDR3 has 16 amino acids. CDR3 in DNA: TGTGCCAGTAGTGAATCGGGACAGGGAATCACAGATACGCAGTATTTT. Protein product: CASSESGQGITDTQYF.

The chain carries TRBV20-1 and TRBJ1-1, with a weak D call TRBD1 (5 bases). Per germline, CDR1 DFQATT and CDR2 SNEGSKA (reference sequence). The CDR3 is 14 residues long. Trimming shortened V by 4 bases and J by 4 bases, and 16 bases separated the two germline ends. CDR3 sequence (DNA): TGCAGTGCTAATAGGGGTGTACAGATCACTGAAGCTTTCTTT. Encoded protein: CSANRGVQITEAFF.

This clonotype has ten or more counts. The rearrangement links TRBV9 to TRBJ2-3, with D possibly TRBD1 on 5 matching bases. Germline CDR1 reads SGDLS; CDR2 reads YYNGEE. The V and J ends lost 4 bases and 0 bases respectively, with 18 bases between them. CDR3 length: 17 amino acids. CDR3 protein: CASSPPLRQGSTDTQYF. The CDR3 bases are TGTGCCAGCAGCCCCCCCCTCCGGCAGGGTAGCACAGATACGCAGTATTTT.

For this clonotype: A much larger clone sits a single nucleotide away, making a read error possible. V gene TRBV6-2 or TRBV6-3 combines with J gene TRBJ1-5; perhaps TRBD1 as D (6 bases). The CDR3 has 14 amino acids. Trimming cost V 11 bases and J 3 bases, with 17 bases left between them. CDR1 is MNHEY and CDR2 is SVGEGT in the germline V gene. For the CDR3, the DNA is TGTGCCGGCCGGGGGGCAGTCGACAATCAGCCCCAGCATTTT. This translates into CAGRGAVDNQPQHF.

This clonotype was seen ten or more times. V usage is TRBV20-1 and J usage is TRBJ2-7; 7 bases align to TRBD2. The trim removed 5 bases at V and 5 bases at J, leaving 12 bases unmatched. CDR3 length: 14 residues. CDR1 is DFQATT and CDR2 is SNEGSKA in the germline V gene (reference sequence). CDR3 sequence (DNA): TGCAGTGCTCCGAGAGGCGGGAGTGTGAACGAGCAGTACTTC. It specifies CSAPRGGSVNEQYF.

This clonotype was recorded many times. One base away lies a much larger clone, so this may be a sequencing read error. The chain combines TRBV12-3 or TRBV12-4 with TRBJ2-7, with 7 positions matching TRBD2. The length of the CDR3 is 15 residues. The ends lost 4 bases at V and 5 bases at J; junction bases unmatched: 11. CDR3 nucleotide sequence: TGTGCCAGCAGTTCGACTAGCAGGAGGGTTAACGAGCAGTACTTC. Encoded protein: CASSSTSRRVNEQYF.

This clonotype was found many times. Here the CDR3 DNA reads TGTGCCAGCAGTTCCGACAGGGCTTCTACTTCACCCCTCCACTTT. Translated, it gives CASSSDRASTSPLHF. The gene calls are TRBV27 and TRBJ1-6, with 7 bases fitting TRBD1. The CDR3 sequence is 15 residues long. With 4 bases clipped from V and 9 bases from J, the junction kept 9 bases outside the gene matches. From germline, CDR1 is MNHEY and CDR2 SMNVEV (reference sequence).

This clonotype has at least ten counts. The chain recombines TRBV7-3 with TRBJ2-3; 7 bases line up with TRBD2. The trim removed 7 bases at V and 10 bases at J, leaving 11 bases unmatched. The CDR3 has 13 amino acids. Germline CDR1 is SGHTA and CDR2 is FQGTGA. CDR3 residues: CASTETLAAPQYF. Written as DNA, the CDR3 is TGTGCCAGCACCGAAACCCTAGCGGCCCCGCAGTATTTT.

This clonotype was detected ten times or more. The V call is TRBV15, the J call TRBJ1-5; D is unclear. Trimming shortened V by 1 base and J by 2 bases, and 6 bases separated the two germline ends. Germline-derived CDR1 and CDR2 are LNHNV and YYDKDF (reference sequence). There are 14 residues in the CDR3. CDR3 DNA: TGTGCCACCAGCAGAGCGGGTGGCAATCAGCCCCAGCATTTT. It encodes CATSRAGGNQPQHF.

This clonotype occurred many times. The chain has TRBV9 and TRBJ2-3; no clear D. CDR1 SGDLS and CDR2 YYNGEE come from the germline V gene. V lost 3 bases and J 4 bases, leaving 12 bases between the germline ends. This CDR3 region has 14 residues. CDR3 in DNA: TGTGCCAGCAGCGAAGAGTATTGGGCAGATACGCAGTATTTT. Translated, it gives CASSEEYWADTQYF.

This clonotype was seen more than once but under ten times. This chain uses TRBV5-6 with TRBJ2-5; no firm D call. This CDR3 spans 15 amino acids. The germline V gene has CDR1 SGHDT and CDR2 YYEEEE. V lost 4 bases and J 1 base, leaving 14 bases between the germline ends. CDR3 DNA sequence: TGTGCCAGCAGCCCGGCGTATGCACCCCAAGAGACCCAGTACTTC. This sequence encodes CASSPAYAPQETQYF.

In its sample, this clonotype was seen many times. CDR3 amino acids: CASSFGLAGNTGELFF. The CDR3 nucleotides read TGTGCCAGCAGCTTTGGGTTAGCGGGAAACACCGGGGAGCTGTTTTTT. This chain uses TRBV11-2 with TRBJ2-2; 8 nucleotides match TRBD2. CDR3 length: 16 residues. Germline CDR1 is SGHAT and CDR2 is FQNNGV. V lost 3 bases to trimming and J lost 2 bases; unmatched junction nucleotides: 5. Full variable domain (rest looked up from reference TRBV11-2 and TRBJ2-2): EAGVAQSPRYKIIEKRQSVAFWCNPISGHATLYWYQQILGQGPKLLIQFQNNGVVDDSQLPKDRFSAERLKGVDSTLKIQPAKLEDSAVYLCASSFGLAGNTGELFFGEGSRLTVL.

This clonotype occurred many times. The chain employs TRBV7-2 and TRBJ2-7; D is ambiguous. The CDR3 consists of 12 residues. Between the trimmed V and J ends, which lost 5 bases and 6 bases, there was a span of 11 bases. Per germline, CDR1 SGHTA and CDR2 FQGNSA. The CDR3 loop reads CASSLHRGEQYF. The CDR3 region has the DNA TGTGCCAGCAGCCTTCACAGAGGCGAGCAGTACTTC.

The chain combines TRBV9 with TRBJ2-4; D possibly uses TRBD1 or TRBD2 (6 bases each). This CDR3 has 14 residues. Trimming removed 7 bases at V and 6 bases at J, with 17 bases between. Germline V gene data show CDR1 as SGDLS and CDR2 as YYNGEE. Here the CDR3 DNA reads TGTGCCAGCGCGGAGGGGGGAGTGGGAAACATTCAGTACTTC. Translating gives CASAEGGVGNIQYF.

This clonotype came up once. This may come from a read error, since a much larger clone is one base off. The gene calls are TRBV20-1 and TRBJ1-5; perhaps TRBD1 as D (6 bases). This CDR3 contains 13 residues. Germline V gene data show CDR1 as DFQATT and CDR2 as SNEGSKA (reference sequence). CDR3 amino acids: CSATFSFQGPRHF. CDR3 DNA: TGCAGTGCTACTTTCAGTTTCCAGGGGCCCCGGCATTTT.

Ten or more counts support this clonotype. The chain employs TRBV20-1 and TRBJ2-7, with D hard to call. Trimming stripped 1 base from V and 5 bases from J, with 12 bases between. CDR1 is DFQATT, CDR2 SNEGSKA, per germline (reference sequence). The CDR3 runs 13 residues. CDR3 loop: CSARGASGHEQYF. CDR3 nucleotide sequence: TGCAGTGCTAGAGGGGCGTCCGGCCACGAGCAGTACTTC.

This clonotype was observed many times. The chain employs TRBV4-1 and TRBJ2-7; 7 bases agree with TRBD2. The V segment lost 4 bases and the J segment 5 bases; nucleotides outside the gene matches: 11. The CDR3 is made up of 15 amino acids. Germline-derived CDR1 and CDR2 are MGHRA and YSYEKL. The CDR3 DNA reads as TGCGCCAGCAGCCGCTACGGGGGGAGCACCGACGAGCAGTACTTC. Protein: CASSRYGGSTDEQYF.

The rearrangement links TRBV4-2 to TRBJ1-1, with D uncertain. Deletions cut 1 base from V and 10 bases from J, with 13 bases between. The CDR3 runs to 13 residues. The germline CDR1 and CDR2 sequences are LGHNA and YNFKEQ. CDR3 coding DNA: TGTGCCAGCAGCCAAGTTCGTGACACCCGAGCTTTCTTT. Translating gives CASSQVRDTRAFF.

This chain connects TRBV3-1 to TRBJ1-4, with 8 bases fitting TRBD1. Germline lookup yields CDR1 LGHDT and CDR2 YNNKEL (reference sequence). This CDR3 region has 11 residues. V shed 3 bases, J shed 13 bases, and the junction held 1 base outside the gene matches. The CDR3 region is CASSHTGGLFF. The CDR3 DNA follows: TGTGCCAGCAGCCACACAGGGGGACTGTTTTTT.

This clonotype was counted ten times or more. CDR3 in DNA: TGTGCCAGCAGGTTCGCGGGGAGTCACTACGAGCAGTACTTC. It encodes CASRFAGSHYEQYF. The genes are TRBV27 and TRBJ2-7, with D possibly TRBD2 on 6 matching bases. This CDR3 spans 14 amino acids. Germline V gene data show CDR1 as MNHEY and CDR2 as SMNVEV (reference sequence). Deletions cut 6 bases from V and 3 bases from J, with 15 bases between.

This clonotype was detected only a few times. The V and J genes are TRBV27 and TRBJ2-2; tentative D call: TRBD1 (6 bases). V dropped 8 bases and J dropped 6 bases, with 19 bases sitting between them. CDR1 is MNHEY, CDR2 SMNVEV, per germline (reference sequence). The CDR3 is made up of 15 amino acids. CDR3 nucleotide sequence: TGTGCCAGCGCCTCGGGGACACGCTTCCCCGGGGAGCTGTTTTTT. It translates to CASASGTRFPGELFF.

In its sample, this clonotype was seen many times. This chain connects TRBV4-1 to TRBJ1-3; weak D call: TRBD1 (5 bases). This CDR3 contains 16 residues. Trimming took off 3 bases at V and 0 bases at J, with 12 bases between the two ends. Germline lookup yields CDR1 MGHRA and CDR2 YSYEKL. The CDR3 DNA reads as TGCGCCAGCAGCCAGTATACAGGCCCCTCTGGAAACACCATATATTTT. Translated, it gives CASSQYTGPSGNTIYF.

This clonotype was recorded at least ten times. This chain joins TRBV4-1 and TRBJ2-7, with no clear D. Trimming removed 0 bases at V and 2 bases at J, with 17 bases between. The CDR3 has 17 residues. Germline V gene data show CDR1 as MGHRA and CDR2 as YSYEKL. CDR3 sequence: CASSQELSWQTPYEQYF. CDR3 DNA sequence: TGCGCCAGCAGCCAAGAACTTTCATGGCAGACACCCTACGAGCAGTACTTC.

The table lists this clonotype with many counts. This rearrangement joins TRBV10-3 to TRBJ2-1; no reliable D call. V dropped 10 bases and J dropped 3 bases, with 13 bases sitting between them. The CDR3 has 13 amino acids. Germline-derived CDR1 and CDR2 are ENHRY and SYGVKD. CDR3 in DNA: TGTGCCACAGGCGTAGGGAACTACAATGAGCAGTTCTTC. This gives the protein CATGVGNYNEQFF.

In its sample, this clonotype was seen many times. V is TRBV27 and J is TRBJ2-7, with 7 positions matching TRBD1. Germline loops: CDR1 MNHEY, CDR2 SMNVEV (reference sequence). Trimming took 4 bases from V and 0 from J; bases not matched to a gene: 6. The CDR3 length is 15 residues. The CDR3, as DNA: TGTGCCAGCAGTTCATCCGGGACAGCCTCCTACGAGCAGTACTTC. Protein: CASSSSGTASYEQYF.

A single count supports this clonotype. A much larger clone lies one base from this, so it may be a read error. This CDR3 reads CTSSQVGDIETQYF. CDR3 DNA: TGTACCAGCAGCCAAGTCGGGGACATCGAGACCCAGTACTTC. The chain combines TRBV4-2 with TRBJ2-5; tentatively, D is TRBD1 (6 bases). Germline loops: CDR1 LGHNA, CDR2 YNFKEQ. The CDR3 covers 14 residues.

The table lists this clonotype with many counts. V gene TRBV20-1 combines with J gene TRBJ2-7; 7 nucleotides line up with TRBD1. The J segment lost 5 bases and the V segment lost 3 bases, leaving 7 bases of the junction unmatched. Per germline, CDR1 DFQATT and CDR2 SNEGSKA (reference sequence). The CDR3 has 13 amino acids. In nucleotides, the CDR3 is TGCAGTGCTAGTACAGGGGCCGGGGACGAGCAGTACTTC. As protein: CSASTGAGDEQYF.